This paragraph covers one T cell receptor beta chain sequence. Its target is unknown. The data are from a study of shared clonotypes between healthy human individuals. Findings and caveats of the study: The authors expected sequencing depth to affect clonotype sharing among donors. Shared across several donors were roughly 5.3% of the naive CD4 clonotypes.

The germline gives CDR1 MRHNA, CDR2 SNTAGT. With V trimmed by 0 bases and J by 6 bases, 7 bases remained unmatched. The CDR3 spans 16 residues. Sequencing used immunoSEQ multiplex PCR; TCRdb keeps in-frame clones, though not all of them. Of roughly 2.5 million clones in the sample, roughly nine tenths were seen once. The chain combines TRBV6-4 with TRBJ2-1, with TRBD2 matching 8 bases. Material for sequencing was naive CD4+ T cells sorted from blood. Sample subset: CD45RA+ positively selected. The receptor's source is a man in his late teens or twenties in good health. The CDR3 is CASSDSSGGPGNEQFF. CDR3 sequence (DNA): TGTGCCAGCAGTGACTCGTCGGGAGGGCCAGGCAATGAGCAGTTCTTC.